The next 30 T cell receptor beta chains were all read from a single sample in a study of human T cells and chemical hapten exposure. Sample time point: patch test 2, 6 weeks after DPC sensitization. As to treatment: therapeutic diphenylcyclopropenone sensitization with weekly scalp DPC. Each CDR3 protein gets one entry after TCRdb re-called the RACE reads with MiXCR. This table holds approximately 68,000 distinct CDR3 sequences, 8.5% found once. The starting material was whole blood, obtained in connection with sensitization to the hapten diphenylcyclopropenone (DPC). All receptors derive from a woman between 50 and 59 years old with alopecia areata. Some clones in this sample may be carry-over from other donors' samples.

This clonotype came up a few times. The gene calls are TRBV7-8 and TRBJ2-3; D gene unclear. Germline CDR1 is SGHVS and CDR2 is FQNEAQ. V lost 1 base and J lost 3, with 5 bases in between. CDR3 length: 13 amino acids. CDR3 loop: CASSLVETDTQYF. CDR3 DNA sequence: TGTGCCAGCAGCTTAGTGGAGACAGATACGCAGTATTTT.

This clonotype was observed a handful of times. The rearrangement uses TRBV5-1 and TRBJ2-1, with a weak D call TRBD2 (6 bases). V dropped 1 base and J dropped 8 bases, with 10 bases sitting between them. CDR3 length: 13 amino acids. Looked up from germline, CDR1 is SGHRS and CDR2 is YFSETQ. CDR3 in amino acids: CASSLTSTDEQFF. In nucleotides, the CDR3 is TGCGCCAGCAGCTTGACTAGCACGGATGAGCAGTTCTTC.

This clonotype was seen a handful of times. This chain links TRBV30 with TRBJ1-5; no definite D call. CDR3 length: 14 residues. Trimming shortened V by 2 bases and J by 0 bases, and 8 bases separated the two germline ends. Per the germline V gene, CDR1 is GTSNPN and CDR2 is SVGIG (reference sequence). The CDR3: CAWSLGISNQPQHF. CDR3 coding DNA: TGTGCCTGGAGTCTGGGGATTAGCAATCAGCCCCAGCATTTT.

The CDR3, as DNA: TGTGCCACCTGGGCCGAGGCAGCTTTCTTT. Translation: CATWAEAAFF. The chain recombines TRBV2 with TRBJ1-1, with D unresolved. Trimming left V 10 bases short and J 10 bases short, with 13 bases between. The CDR3 has 10 amino acids. The germline gives CDR1 SNHLY, CDR2 FYNNEI.

This clonotype has more than one count but fewer than ten. The rearrangement joins TRBV7-2 to TRBJ2-7; D not certain. This CDR3 has 14 amino acids. Germline CDR1 reads SGHTA; CDR2 reads FQGNSA. Trimming cost V 3 bases and J 0 bases, with 9 bases left between them. CDR3 sequence (DNA): TGTGCCAGCAGCTTGGTTTTTCCCTCCTACGAGCAGTACTTC. Amino acid sequence: CASSLVFPSYEQYF.

This clonotype was seen ten or more times. J is TRBJ2-7 and V is TRBV4-1; possibly TRBD1 for D (6 bases). Germline V gene sequence: CDR1 MGHRA, CDR2 YSYEKL. The V end lost 2 bases, the J end lost 5 bases, and 7 bases lay between the germline ends. This CDR3 has 12 residues. CDR3 sequence (DNA): TGCGCCAGCAGCCAAAACAGGGACGAGCAGTACTTC. As protein: CASSQNRDEQYF.

CDR3 nucleotide sequence: TGTGCCAGCAGTCAAACTAGCTTTAAGACCCAGTACTTC. Protein sequence: CASSQTSFKTQYF. The J gene is TRBJ2-5, the V gene TRBV6-5; D possibly corresponds to TRBD2 (6 bases). CDR1 and CDR2 from the germline V gene are MNHEY and SVGAGI. CDR3 length: 13 amino acids. V was pared by 5 bases and J by 6 bases, with 13 bases between.

The genes are TRBV12-3 or TRBV12-4 and TRBJ2-3; the D gene is possibly TRBD2 (6 bases). The length of the CDR3 is 16 residues. The V gene lost 1 base and the J gene lost 0 bases, with 11 bases spanning the gap. CDR3 nucleotides: TGTGCCAGCAGTTTAGGAGCCGGGACTAGCACAGATACGCAGTATTTT. Protein product: CASSLGAGTSTDTQYF.

This clonotype appeared many times. The chain couples TRBV3-1 to TRBJ2-5; D is possibly TRBD2 (6 bases). The germline V gene has CDR1 LGHDT and CDR2 YNNKEL (reference sequence). V was shortened by 4 bases and J by 2 bases, with 17 bases between the two germline ends. This CDR3 is 16 amino acids long. The CDR3 coding sequence is TGTGCCAGCAGCCCTTATTTGGCGGGGTCTCAAGAGACCCAGTACTTC. This encodes CASSPYLAGSQETQYF.

This clonotype was seen more than once but under ten times. This chain uses TRBV20-1 with TRBJ1-6; no clear D gene. Germline V gene data show CDR1 as DFQATT and CDR2 as SNEGSKA (reference sequence). The CDR3 extends over 11 amino acids. V lost 3 bases to trimming and J lost 10 bases, with 7 bases between them. The CDR3 coding sequence is TGCAGTGCTAGTACACACTCACCCCTCCACTTT. Its translation is CSASTHSPLHF.

This clonotype showed up just a few times. The chain recombines TRBV12-3 or TRBV12-4 with TRBJ1-5, with D possibly matching TRBD1 (5 bases). The CDR3 loop spans 14 amino acids. The V and J ends lost 6 bases and 6 bases respectively, with 15 bases between them. CDR3 protein: CASRSPVGGQPQHF. The CDR3 DNA follows: TGTGCCAGCAGAAGCCCGGTCGGGGGTCAGCCCCAGCATTTT.

For the CDR3, the DNA is TGTGCCAGCAGTTCTTTCCTAACGGGAGGGAGGAATGAGCAGTTCTTC. Protein: CASSSFLTGGRNEQFF. The chain has TRBV6-2 or TRBV6-3 and TRBJ2-1; 8 bases line up with TRBD2. This CDR3 comprises 16 residues. Losses at the gene ends were 4 bases for V and 7 bases for J; bases not matched to a gene: 12. CDR1 is MNHEY and CDR2 is SVGEGT in the germline V gene.

This clonotype appeared a few times. The rearrangement joins TRBV2 to TRBJ2-1; perhaps TRBD2 as D (5 bases). V shed 6 bases and J shed 9 bases, with 12 bases lying between them. The CDR3 runs to 12 residues. Germline CDR1 reads SNHLY; CDR2 reads FYNNEI. CDR3 residues: CASRQVEGEQFF. CDR3 DNA: TGTGCCAGCAGGCAGGTCGAGGGTGAGCAGTTCTTC.

The table lists this clonotype with a few counts. The chain carries TRBV18 and TRBJ2-4; 8 nucleotides agree with TRBD2. The germline V gene has CDR1 KGHSH and CDR2 LQKENI. V lost 4 bases to trimming and J lost 0 bases; unmatched junction nucleotides: 11. The CDR3 is 18 residues long. The CDR3 DNA sequence: TGTGCCAGCTCACTCACTTCACTAGCGGCTTTAGCCAAAAACATTCAGTACTTC. This translates into CASSLTSLAALAKNIQYF.

This clonotype was seen a handful of times. The chain recombines TRBV7-6 with TRBJ2-2, with TRBD2 matching over 9 bases. Germline CDR1 and CDR2: SGHVS and FNYEAQ. The CDR3 is made up of 18 amino acids. The V gene end was trimmed by 1 base and the J gene end by 0 bases; junction bases not matched to a gene: 6. The CDR3: CASSLVGSGGPNTGELFF. DNA of the CDR3: TGTGCCAGCAGCTTAGTTGGTAGCGGGGGTCCGAACACCGGGGAGCTGTTTTTT.

This clonotype was seen more than once but under ten times. This rearrangement joins TRBV12-3 or TRBV12-4 to TRBJ2-7; D unclear. Trimming removed 6 bases from V and 7 bases from J, with 19 bases in between. The CDR3 extends over 14 amino acids. CDR3 in DNA: TGTGCCAGCAGCAACCTTCCCCGGGCCTTTGAGCAGTACTTC. It codes for CASSNLPRAFEQYF.

This clonotype appeared a single time. The chain has TRBV6-5 and TRBJ2-1, with D maybe TRBD2 (6 bases). This CDR3 spans 16 amino acids. Looked up from germline, CDR1 is MNHEY and CDR2 is SVGAGI. The V end was cut by 6 bases, the J end by 6 bases, with 21 bases between. The CDR3 is CASRGTGRVVSNEQFF. CDR3 bases: TGTGCCAGCAGGGGGACTGGGCGGGTGGTTTCCAATGAGCAGTTCTTC.

This clonotype was recorded at least ten times. The genes are TRBV28 and TRBJ1-4; D unresolved. Trimming removed 6 bases at V and 4 bases at J, with 12 bases between. CDR3 length: 14 amino acids. CDR1 MDHEN and CDR2 SYDVKM come from the germline V gene. The CDR3, as DNA: TGTGCCAGCAGCCAGATCGGGTATAATGAAAAACTGTTTTTT. Amino acid sequence: CASSQIGYNEKLFF.

In its sample, this clonotype was seen a few times. CDR3 loop: CATSDQDTEAFF. The DNA for the CDR3 is TGTGCCACCAGTGATCAAGACACTGAAGCTTTCTTT. V and J are TRBV24-1 and TRBJ1-1; the D is unclear. Trimming left V 3 bases short and J 3 bases short, with 4 bases between. In germline, CDR1 is KGHDR, CDR2 SFDVKD. CDR3 length: 12 amino acids.

The chain couples TRBV4-1 to TRBJ1-3; D remains unclear. Germline assignment: CDR1 MGHRA and CDR2 YSYEKL. This CDR3 has 16 amino acids. V lost 4 bases, J lost 0 bases, and 13 bases lay in between. For the CDR3, the DNA is TGCGCCAGCAGCCGGGGAGACGTTGGCTCTGGAAACACCATATATTTT. Translation: CASSRGDVGSGNTIYF.

The table lists this clonotype with many counts. The genes are TRBV12-3 or TRBV12-4 and TRBJ1-5, with D hard to call. This CDR3 has 15 residues. V was shortened by 1 base and J by 4 bases, with 11 bases between the two germline ends. The CDR3 DNA is TGTGCCAGCAGTTTAGGGGGAGCCTTAAATCAGCCCCAGCATTTT. Amino acid sequence: CASSLGGALNQPQHF.

The V and J genes are TRBV9 and TRBJ1-4; D uncertain. The CDR3 totals 15 residues. Trimming took 2 bases from V and 0 from J, leaving 8 bases between them. The germline V gene has CDR1 SGDLS and CDR2 YYNGEE. The CDR3 loop is CASSVGGATNEKLFF. The DNA of the CDR3 is TGTGCCAGCAGCGTTGGCGGGGCAACTAATGAAAAACTGTTTTTT.

This clonotype was counted only a few times. The chain combines TRBV10-3 with TRBJ2-2, with D possibly TRBD2 on 6 matching bases. CDR3 length: 14 residues. V was clipped by 6 bases and J by 6 bases, with 14 bases between them. Germline values: CDR1 ENHRY, CDR2 SYGVKD. For the CDR3, the DNA is TGTGCCATCAGACTAGCTGGCCAAGCCGGGGAGCTGTTTTTT. Protein sequence: CAIRLAGQAGELFF.

This clonotype was seen ten or more times. This rearrangement joins TRBV7-2 to TRBJ2-7; TRBD2 matches 9 bases. Trimming took 5 bases from V and 3 from J; bases not matched to a gene: 8. The CDR3 is made up of 15 amino acids. The germline V gene has CDR1 SGHTA and CDR2 FQGNSA. The CDR3 sequence is CASSEVAGAHYEQYF. The CDR3 nucleotides read TGTGCCAGCAGCGAGGTAGCGGGAGCCCACTACGAGCAGTACTTC.

There are many counts of this clonotype. The chain employs TRBV20-1 and TRBJ1-2; a weak D match, TRBD1 (6 bases). V was shortened by 0 bases and J by 8 bases, with 13 bases between the two germline ends. CDR3 length equals 13 residues. Germline CDR1 is DFQATT and CDR2 is SNEGSKA (reference sequence). The CDR3 region has the DNA TGCAGTGCTAGAGATCAGACAGGCCTGGGCTACACCTTC. Its translation: CSARDQTGLGYTF.

This clonotype was seen a few times. The chain joins TRBV24-1 to TRBJ2-7; D remains unclear. Germline CDR1 and CDR2: KGHDR and SFDVKD. Trimming left V 5 bases short and J 2 bases short, with 9 bases between. The CDR3 length is 13 residues. The CDR3 protein is CATSAGGAYEQYF. CDR3 DNA sequence: TGTGCCACCAGTGCCGGCGGTGCCTACGAGCAGTACTTC.

CDR3 bases: TGTGCCAGCAGCCGAGTGGGGACGAACACCGGGGAGCTGTTTTTT. Its protein is CASSRVGTNTGELFF. The V call is TRBV5-5, the J call TRBJ2-2; D not certain. From germline, CDR1 is SGHKS and CDR2 YYEKEE (reference sequence). CDR3 length: 15 amino acids. V lost 4 bases to trimming and J lost 0 bases, with 10 bases between them. Full variable domain (rest looked up from reference TRBV5-5 and TRBJ2-2): DAGVTQSPTHLIKTRGQQVTLRCSPISGHKSVSWYQQVLGQGPQFIFQYYEKEERGRGNFPDRFSARQFPNYSSELNVNALLLGDSALYLCASSRVGTNTGELFFGEGSRLTVL.

A remark on this clonotype: This may be a read error, as it is one base from a much larger clone. V gene TRBV6-5 combines with J gene TRBJ2-2; possible D gene TRBD1, 6 bases. The CDR3 is 12 amino acids. Germline assignment: CDR1 MNHEY and CDR2 SVGAGI. The V gene lost 8 bases and the J gene lost 6 bases, with 10 bases spanning the gap. CDR3 bases: TGTGCCAGCGGGAAGGGGGCCGGGGAGCTGTTTTTT. It specifies CASGKGAGELFF.

The rearrangement uses TRBV6-5 and TRBJ2-7, with TRBD1 identical over 7 bases. The germline CDR1 and CDR2 sequences are MNHEY and SVGAGI. The CDR3 loop spans 15 amino acids. The trim removed 4 bases at V and 2 bases at J, leaving 8 bases unmatched. The CDR3 here is CASSSYGTAPYEQYF. For the CDR3, the DNA is TGTGCCAGCAGTTCCTACGGGACAGCTCCCTACGAGCAGTACTTC.

This clonotype was counted at least ten times. The chain is built from TRBV27 and TRBJ2-3; TRBD2 agrees at 13 bases. Germline V gene lookup returns CDR1 MNHEY and CDR2 SMNVEV (reference sequence). The CDR3 loop spans 14 amino acids. The V segment lost 11 bases and the J segment 1 base; nucleotides outside the gene matches: 3. The CDR3 loop is CASGTSGGTDTQYF. The CDR3, as DNA: TGTGCCTCCGGGACTAGCGGGGGCACAGATACGCAGTATTTT.